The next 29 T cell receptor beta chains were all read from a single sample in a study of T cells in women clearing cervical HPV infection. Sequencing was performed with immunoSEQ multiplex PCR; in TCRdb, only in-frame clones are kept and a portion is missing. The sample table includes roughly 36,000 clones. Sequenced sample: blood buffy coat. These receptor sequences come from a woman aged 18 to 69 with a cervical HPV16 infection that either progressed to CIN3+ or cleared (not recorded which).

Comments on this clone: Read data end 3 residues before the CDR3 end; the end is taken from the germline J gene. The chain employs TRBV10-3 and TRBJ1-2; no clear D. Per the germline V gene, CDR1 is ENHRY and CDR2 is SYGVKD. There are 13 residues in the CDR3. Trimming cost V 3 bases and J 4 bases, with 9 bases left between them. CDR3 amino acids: CAISDQQGYGYTF. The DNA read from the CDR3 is TGTGCCATCAGTGATCAACAAGGCTATGGC.

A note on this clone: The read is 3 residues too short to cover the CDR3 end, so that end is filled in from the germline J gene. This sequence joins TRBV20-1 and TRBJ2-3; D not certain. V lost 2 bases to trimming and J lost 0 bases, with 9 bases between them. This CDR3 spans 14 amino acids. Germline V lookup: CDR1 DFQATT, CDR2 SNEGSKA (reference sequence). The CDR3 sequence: CSARSLSSTDTQYF. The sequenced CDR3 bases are TGCAGTGCTAGATCTCTATCTAGCACAGATACG.

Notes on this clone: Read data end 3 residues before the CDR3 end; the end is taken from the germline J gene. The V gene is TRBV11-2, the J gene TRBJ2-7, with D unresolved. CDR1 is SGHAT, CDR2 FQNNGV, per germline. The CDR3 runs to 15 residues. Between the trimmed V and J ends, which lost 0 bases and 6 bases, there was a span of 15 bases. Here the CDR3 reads CASSLDWVNLGEQYF. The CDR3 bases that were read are TGTGCCAGCAGCTTAGATTGGGTGAACCTAGGCGAG.

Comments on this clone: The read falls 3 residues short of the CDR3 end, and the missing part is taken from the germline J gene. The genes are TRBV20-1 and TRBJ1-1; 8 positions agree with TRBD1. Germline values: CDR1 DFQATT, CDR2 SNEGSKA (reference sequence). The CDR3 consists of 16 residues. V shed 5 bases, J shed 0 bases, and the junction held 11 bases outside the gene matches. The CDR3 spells CSAHDRDRSMNTEAFF. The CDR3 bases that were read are TGCAGTGCTCACGACCGGGACAGGTCCATGAACACTGAA.

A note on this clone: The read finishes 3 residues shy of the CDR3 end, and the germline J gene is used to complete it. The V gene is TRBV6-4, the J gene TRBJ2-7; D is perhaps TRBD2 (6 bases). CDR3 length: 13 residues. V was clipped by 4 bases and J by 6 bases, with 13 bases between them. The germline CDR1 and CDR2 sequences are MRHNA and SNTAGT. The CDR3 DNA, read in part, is TGTGCCAGCAGTGTGGAGGGTGGAGGCGAG. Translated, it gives CASSVEGGGE. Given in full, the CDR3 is CASSVEGGGEQYF.

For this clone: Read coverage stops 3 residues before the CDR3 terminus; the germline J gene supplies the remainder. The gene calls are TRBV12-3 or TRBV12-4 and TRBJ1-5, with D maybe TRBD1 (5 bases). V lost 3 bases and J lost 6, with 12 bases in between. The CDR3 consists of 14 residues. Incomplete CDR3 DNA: TGTGCCAGCAGTTTTGGTCAGGGAGGTCAGCCC. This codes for CASSFGQGGQP. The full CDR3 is CASSFGQGGQPQHF.

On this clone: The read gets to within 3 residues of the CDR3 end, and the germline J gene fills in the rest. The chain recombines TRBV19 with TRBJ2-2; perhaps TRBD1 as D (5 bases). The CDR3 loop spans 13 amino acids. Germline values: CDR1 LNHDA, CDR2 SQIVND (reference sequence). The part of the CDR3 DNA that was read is TGTGCCAGTGACAGTGGATATAATGAAAAG. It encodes CASDSGYNEK. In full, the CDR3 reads CASDSGYNEKLFF. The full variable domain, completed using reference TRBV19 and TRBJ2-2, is DGGITQSPKYLFRKEGQNVTLSCEQNLNHDAMYWYRQDPGQGLRLIYYSQIVNDFQKGDIAEGYSVSREKKESFPLTVTSAQKNPTAFYLCASDSGYNEKLFFGEGSRLTVL.

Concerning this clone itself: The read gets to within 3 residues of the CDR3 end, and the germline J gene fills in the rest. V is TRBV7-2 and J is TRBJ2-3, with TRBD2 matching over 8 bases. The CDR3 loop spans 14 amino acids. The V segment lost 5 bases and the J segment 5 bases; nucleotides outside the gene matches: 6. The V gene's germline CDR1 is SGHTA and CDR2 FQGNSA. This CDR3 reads CASSLSGGGDTQYF. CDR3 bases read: TGTGCCAGCAGCCTAAGCGGGGGAGGAGATACG. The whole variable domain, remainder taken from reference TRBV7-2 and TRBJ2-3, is GAGVSQSPSNKVTEKGKDVELRCDPISGHTALYWYRQSLGQGLEFLIYFQGNSAPDKSGLPSDRFSAERTGGSVSTLTIQRTQQEDSAVYLCASSLSGGGDTQYFGPGTRLTVL.

CDR3 residues: CASSQVQGDPEAFF. The sequenced part of the CDR3 DNA is TGTGCCAGCAGCCAGGTGCAGGGGGACCCTGAA. The V and J genes are TRBV7-6 and TRBJ1-1, with TRBD1 identical over 7 bases. The CDR3 extends 3 residues past the end of the read, so its final part is completed from the germline J gene. The CDR3 contains 14 residues. Germline CDR1 is SGHVS and CDR2 is FNYEAQ. V shed 5 bases, J shed 6 bases, and the junction held 9 bases outside the gene matches.

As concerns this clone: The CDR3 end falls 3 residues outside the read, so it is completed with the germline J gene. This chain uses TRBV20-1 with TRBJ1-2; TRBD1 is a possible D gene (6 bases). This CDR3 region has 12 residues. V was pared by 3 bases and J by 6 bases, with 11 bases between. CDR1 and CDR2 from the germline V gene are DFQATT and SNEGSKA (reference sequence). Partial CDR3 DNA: TGCAGTGCTAGCTGGCAGGGGAATGGC. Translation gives CSASWQGNG. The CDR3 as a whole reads CSASWQGNGYTF.

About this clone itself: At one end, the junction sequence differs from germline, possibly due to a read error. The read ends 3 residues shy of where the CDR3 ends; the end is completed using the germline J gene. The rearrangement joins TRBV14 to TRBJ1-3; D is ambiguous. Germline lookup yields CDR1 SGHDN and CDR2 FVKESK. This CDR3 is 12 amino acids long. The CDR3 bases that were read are TGTGCCAACAGCAAAAGAGCAAACACC. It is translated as CANSKRANT. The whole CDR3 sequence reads CANSKRANTIYF.

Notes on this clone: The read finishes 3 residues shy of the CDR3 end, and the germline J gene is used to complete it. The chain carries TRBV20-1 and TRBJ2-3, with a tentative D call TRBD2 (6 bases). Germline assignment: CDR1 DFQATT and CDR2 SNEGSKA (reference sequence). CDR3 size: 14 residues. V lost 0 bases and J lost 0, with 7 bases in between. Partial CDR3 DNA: TGCAGTGCTAGAGATGGGACTAGCACAGATACG. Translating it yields CSARDGTSTDT. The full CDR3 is CSARDGTSTDTQYF.

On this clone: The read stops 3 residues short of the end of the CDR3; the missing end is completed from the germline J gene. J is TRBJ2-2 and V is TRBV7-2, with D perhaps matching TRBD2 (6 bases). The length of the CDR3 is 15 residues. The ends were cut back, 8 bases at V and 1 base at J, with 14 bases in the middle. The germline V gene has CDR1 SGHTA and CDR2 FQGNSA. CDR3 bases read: TGTGCCAGCCTATTTGCGGGGATGAACACCGGGGAG. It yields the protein CASLFAGMNTGE. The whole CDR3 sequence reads CASLFAGMNTGELFF.

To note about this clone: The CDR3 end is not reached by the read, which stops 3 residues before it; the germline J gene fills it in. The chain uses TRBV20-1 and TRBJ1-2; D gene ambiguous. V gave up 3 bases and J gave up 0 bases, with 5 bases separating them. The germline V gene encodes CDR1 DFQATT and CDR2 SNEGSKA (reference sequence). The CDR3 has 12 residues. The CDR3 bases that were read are TGCAGTGCTAGCGTTTCTAACTATGGC. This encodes CSASVSNYG. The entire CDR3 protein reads CSASVSNYGYTF.

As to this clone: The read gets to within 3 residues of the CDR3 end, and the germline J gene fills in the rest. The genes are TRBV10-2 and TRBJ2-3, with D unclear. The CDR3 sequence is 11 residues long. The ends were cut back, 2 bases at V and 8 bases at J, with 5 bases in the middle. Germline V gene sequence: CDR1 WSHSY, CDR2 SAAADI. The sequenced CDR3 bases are TGCGCCAGCAGTGAGGTATTTACG. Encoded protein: CASSEVFT. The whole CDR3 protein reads CASSEVFTQYF.

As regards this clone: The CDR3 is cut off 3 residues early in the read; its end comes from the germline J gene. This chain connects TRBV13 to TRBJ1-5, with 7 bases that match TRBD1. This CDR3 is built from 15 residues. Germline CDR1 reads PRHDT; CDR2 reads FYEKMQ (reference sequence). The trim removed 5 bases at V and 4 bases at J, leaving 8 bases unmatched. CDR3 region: CASSQGVKGNQPQHF. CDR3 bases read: TGTGCCAGCAGCCAGGGGGTGAAAGGAAATCAGCCC. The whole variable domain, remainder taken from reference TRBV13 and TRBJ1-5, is AAGVIQSPRHLIKEKRETATLKCYPIPRHDTVYWYQQGPGQDPQFLISFYEKMQSDKGSIPDRFSAQQFSDYHSELNMSSLELGDSALYFCASSQGVKGNQPQHFGDGTRLSIL.

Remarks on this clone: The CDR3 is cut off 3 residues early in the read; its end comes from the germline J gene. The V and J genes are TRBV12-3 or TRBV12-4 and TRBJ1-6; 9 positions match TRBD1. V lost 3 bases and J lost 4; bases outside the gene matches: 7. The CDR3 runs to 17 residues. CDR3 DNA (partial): TGTGCCAGCAGTTTGTCCGGGACAGGGTATTATAATTCACCC. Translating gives CASSLSGTGYYNSP. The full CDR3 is CASSLSGTGYYNSPLHF.

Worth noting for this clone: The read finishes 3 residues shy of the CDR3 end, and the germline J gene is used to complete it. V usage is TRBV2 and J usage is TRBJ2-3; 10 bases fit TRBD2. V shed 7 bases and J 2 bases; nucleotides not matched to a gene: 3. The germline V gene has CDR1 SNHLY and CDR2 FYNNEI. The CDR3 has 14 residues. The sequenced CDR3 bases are TGTGCCAGCACTAGCGGGAGAATCACAGATACG. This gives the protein CASTSGRITDT. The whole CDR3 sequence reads CASTSGRITDTQYF. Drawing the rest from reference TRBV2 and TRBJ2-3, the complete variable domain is EPEVTQTPSHQVTQMGQEVILRCVPISNHLYFYWYRQILGQKVEFLVSFYNNEISEKSEIFDDQFSVERPDGSNFTLKIRSTKLEDSAMYFCASTSGRITDTQYFGPGTRLTVL.

Here the CDR3 reads CASKTSENTGELFF. The CDR3 DNA, read in part, is TGTGCCAGCAAGACTAGCGAGAACACCGGGGAG. V and J are TRBV12-3 or TRBV12-4 and TRBJ2-2; 8 positions match TRBD2. The read ends 3 residues early relative to the CDR3; the germline J gene fills the gap. The CDR3 has 14 residues. V shed 7 bases, J shed 1 base, and the junction held 2 bases outside the gene matches.

The CDR3 region is CAWSAGNTEAFF. The CDR3 bases that were read are TGTGCCTGGAGTGCGGGTAACACTGAA. V usage is TRBV30 and J usage is TRBJ1-1; the D is unclear. The read halts 3 residues ahead of the CDR3 end, with the missing end drawn from the germline J gene. The CDR3 runs 12 residues. CDR1 and CDR2 (germline): GTSNPN, SVGIG (reference sequence). Trimming stripped 1 base from V and 2 bases from J, with 5 bases between.

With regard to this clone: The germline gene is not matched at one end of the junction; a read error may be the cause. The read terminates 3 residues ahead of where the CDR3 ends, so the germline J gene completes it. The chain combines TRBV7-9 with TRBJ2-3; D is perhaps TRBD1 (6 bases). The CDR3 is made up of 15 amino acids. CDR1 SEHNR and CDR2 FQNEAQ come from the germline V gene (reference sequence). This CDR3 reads CASSLSLGATDAQYF. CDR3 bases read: TGTGCCAGCAGCCTAAGCTTGGGGGCTACAGATGCG.

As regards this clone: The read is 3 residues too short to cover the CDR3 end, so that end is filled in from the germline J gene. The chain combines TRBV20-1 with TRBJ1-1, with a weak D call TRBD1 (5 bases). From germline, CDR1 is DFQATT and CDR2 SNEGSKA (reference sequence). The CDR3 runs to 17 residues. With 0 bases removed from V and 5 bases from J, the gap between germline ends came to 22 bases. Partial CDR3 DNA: TGCAGTGCTAGAGATGTTGTATCGGGAAGGGGAGGAACTGAA. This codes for CSARDVVSGRGGTE. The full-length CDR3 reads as CSARDVVSGRGGTEAFF.

CDR3 bases read: TGCAGCGTCGGCCGGGGGGGAGTTCTCGCAGATACG. This translates into CSVGRGGVLADT. In full, the CDR3 is CSVGRGGVLADTQYF. The rearrangement joins TRBV29-1 to TRBJ2-3; 8 bases match TRBD2. The CDR3 end falls 3 residues outside the read, so it is completed with the germline J gene. The CDR3 runs to 15 residues. Losses at the gene ends were 6 bases for V and 4 bases for J; bases not matched to a gene: 12. The V gene's germline CDR1 is SQVTM and CDR2 ANQGSEA.

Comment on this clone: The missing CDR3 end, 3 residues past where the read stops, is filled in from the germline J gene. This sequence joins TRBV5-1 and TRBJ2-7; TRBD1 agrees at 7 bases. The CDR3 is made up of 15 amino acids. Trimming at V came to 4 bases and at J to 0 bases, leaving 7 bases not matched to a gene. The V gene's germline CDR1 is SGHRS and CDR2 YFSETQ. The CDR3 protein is CASSPTGQNSYEQYF. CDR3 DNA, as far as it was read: TGCGCCAGCAGCCCCACGGGACAGAACTCCTACGAG.

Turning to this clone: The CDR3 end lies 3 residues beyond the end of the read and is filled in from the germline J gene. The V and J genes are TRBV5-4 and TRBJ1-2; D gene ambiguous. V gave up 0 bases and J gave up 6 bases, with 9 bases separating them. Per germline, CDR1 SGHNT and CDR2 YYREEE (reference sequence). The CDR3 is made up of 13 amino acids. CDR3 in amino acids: CASSLDPTNGYTF. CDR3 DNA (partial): TGTGCCAGCAGCTTGGACCCCACAAATGGC.

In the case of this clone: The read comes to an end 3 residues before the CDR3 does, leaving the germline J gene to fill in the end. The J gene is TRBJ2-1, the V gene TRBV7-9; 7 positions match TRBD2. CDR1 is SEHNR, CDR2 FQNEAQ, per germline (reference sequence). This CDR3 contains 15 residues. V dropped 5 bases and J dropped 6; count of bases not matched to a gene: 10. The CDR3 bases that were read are TGTGCCAGCAGCGAGAGCGGGGAGGTAGGCAATGAG. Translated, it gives CASSESGEVGNE. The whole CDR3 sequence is CASSESGEVGNEQFF.

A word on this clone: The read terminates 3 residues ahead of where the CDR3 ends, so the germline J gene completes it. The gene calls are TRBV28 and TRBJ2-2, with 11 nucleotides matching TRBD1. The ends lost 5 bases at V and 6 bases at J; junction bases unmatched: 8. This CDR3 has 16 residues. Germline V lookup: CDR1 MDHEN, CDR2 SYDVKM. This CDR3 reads CASSARTGGRAGELFF. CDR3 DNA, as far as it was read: TGTGCCAGCAGTGCGCGGACAGGGGGCCGTGCCGGGGAG.

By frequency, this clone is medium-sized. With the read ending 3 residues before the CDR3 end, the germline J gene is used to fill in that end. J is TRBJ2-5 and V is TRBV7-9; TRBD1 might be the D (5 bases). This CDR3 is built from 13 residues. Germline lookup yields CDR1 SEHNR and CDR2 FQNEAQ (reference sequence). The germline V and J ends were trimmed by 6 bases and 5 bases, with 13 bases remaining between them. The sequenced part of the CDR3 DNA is TGTGCCAGCAGTACCCCCGCAGGGGAGACC. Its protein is CASSTPAGET. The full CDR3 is CASSTPAGETQYF.

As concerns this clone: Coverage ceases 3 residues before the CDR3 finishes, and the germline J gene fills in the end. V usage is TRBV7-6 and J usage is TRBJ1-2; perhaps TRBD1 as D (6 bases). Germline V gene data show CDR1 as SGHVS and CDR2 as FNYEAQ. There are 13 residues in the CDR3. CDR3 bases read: TGTGCCAGCAGCCTCGGGACAACGGACGAC. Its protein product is CASSLGTTDD. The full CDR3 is CASSLGTTDDYTF.